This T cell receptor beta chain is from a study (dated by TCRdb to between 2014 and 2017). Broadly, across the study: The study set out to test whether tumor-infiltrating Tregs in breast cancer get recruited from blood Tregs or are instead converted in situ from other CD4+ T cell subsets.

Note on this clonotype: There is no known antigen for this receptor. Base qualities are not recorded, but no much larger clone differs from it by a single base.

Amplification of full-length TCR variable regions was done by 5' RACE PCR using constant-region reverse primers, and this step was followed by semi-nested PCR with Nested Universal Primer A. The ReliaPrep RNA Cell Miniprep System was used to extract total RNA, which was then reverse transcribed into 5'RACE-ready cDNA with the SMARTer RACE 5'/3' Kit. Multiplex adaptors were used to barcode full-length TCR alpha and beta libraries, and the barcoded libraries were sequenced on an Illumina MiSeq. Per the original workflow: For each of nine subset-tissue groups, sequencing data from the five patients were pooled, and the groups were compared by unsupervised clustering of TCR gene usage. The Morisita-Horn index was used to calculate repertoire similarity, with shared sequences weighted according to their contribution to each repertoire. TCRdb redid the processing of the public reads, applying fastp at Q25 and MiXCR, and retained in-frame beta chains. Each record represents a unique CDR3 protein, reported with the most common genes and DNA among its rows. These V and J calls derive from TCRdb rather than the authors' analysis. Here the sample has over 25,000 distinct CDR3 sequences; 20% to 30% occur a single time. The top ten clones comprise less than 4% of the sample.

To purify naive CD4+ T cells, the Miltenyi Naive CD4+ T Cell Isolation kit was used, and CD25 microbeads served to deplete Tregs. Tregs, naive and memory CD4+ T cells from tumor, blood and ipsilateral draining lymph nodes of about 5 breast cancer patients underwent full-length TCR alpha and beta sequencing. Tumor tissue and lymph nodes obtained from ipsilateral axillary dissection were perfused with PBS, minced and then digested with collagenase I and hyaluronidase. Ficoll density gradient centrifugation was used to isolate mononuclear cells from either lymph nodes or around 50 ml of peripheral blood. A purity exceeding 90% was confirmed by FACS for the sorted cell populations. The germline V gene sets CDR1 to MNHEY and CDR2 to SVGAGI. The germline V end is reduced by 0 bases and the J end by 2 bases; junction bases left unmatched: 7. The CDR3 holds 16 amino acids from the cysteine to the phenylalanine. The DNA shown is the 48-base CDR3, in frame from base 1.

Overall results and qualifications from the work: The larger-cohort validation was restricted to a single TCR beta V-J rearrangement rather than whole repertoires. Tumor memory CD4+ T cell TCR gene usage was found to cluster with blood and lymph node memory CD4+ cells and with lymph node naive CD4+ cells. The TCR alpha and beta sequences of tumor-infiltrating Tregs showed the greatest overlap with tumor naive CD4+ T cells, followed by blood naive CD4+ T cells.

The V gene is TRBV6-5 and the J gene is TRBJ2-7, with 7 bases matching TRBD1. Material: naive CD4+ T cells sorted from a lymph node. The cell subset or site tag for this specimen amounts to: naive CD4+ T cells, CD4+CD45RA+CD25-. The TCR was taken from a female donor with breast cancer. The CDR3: CASSYSGEDRPYEQYF. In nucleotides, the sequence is TGTGCCAGCAGTTACTCGGGCGAGGACAGGCCCTACGAGCAGTACTTC.